The 27 T cell receptor beta chains below come from one sample, sequenced in a study of shared clonotypes between healthy human individuals. TCRdb keeps only in-frame clones here, not all; method: immunoSEQ multiplex PCR. The sample holds 550,000 to 800,000 clones, approximately 74% seen once. Sequencing was carried out using memory CD4+ T cells sorted from blood. Indicated subset: CD45RA-negative fraction. The source is a woman in her thirties in good health.

Notes on this clone: This same CDR3 is encoded by further DNA sequences in the sample. J is TRBJ2-1 and V is TRBV7-2; D uncertain. Germline CDR1 reads SGHTA; CDR2 reads FQGNSA. Deletions cut 1 base from V and 3 bases from J, with 7 bases between. This CDR3 has 14 amino acids. The CDR3 loop is CASSLDSSYNEQFF. The CDR3 DNA sequence: TGTGCCAGCAGCTTAGATAGCAGCTACAATGAGCAGTTCTTC.

This chain joins TRBV28 and TRBJ2-7; tentative D call: TRBD2 (6 bases). CDR3 length: 13 residues. CDR1 is MDHEN and CDR2 is SYDVKM in the germline V gene. V was cut by 6 bases and J by 2 bases, with 11 bases left in between. CDR3 bases: TGTGCCAGCAGGGAGGGACTGGCCTACGAGCAGTACTTC. This sequence encodes CASREGLAYEQYF.

The table lists this clone with a few counts. This CDR3 is also generated by other DNA sequences in the sample. The rearrangement uses TRBV18 and TRBJ2-7; a weak D match, TRBD2 (6 bases). The V end lost 2 bases, the J end lost 7 bases, and 9 bases lay between the germline ends. The CDR3 covers 12 residues. CDR1 and CDR2 (germline): KGHSH, LQKENI. As DNA, the CDR3 is TGTGCCAGCTCACCAGGAGGGGTTGAGCAGTACTTC. Its translation is CASSPGGVEQYF.

The genes are TRBV6-1 and TRBJ2-5; D is possibly TRBD1 (5 bases). The end of the DNA aligns better with TRBJ2-7, so the J call may be wrong. Germline V CDR1 and CDR2: MNHNS, SASEGT. CDR3 length: 12 residues. The CDR3 nucleotides read TGTGCCAGCACGGGCCAGGGCTACGAGCAGTACTTC. Protein product: CASTGQGYEQYF.

This clone was seen a few times. Different DNA sequences within this sample yield the same CDR3. The chain couples TRBV5-1 to TRBJ1-5; D is uncertain. Trimming took off 3 bases at V and 2 bases at J, with 6 bases between the two ends. Germline lookup yields CDR1 SGHRS and CDR2 YFSETQ. CDR3 length: 13 amino acids. CDR3 in amino acids: CASSWDGNQPQHF. The CDR3 DNA follows: TGCGCCAGCAGCTGGGATGGCAATCAGCCCCAGCATTTT.

The chain carries TRBV7-2 and TRBJ2-5; 7 bases fit TRBD1. CDR1 is SGHTA, CDR2 FQGNSA, per germline. Germline trimming cut 5 bases from V and 5 bases from J; bases unmatched to any gene: 8. The CDR3 is 14 residues long. CDR3 nucleotide sequence: TGTGCCAGCAGCAGAGGGGACAGTTGGGAGACCCAGTACTTC. Encoded protein: CASSRGDSWETQYF.

The chain carries TRBV19 and TRBJ2-6, with D uncertain. The V end lost 5 bases, the J end lost 0 bases, and 11 bases lay between the germline ends. The length of the CDR3 is 16 residues. Per the germline V gene, CDR1 is LNHDA and CDR2 is SQIVND (reference sequence). CDR3 protein: CASSALATSGANVLTF. CDR3 DNA sequence: TGTGCCAGTAGTGCGCTGGCAACCTCTGGGGCCAACGTCCTGACTTTC.

The chain carries TRBV28 and TRBJ1-2; 7 nucleotides agree with TRBD1. The CDR3 is 15 amino acids. V was clipped by 6 bases and J by 4 bases; unmatched bases: 11. Per germline, CDR1 MDHEN and CDR2 SYDVKM. The chain's CDR3 is CASRLTTGTSYGYTF. As DNA, the CDR3 is TGTGCCAGCAGGCTAACGACAGGGACCTCCTATGGCTACACCTTC.

The chain joins TRBV7-2 to TRBJ1-4, with D tentatively TRBD1 (5 bases). The CDR3 has 16 residues. Trimming took off 0 bases at V and 8 bases at J, with 16 bases between the two ends. Germline lookup yields CDR1 SGHTA and CDR2 FQGNSA. The CDR3 DNA sequence: TGTGCCAGCAGCTTAGCGGTGGGGGGGAGTTACGAAAAACTGTTTTTT. This translates into CASSLAVGGSYEKLFF. The full variable domain, its missing parts supplied by reference TRBV7-2 and TRBJ1-4, is GAGVSQSPSNKVTEKGKDVELRCDPISGHTALYWYRQSLGQGLEFLIYFQGNSAPDKSGLPSDRFSAERTGGSVSTLTIQRTQQEDSAVYLCASSLAVGGSYEKLFFGSGTQLSVL.

The CDR3 sequence: CASSSFGSRTFNEQFF. The CDR3, as DNA: TGTGCCAGCAGTTCATTCGGCAGCCGTACATTCAATGAGCAGTTCTTC. The rearrangement uses TRBV28 and TRBJ2-1; D is unresolved. The CDR3 runs to 16 residues. The V gene's germline CDR1 is MDHEN and CDR2 SYDVKM. Trimming left V 4 bases short and J 6 bases short, with 19 bases between.

The chain employs TRBV6-5 and TRBJ2-1, with 9 bases fitting TRBD1. CDR3 length: 15 residues. Germline assignment: CDR1 MNHEY and CDR2 SVGAGI. The ends lost 2 bases at V and 10 bases at J; junction bases unmatched: 9. In nucleotides, the CDR3 is TGTGCCAGCAGTTACGAGGCCGGGACAGGGACCGAGCAGTTCTTC. Translated, it gives CASSYEAGTGTEQFF.

This clone has more than one count but fewer than ten. The chain joins TRBV5-1 to TRBJ2-1; D is ambiguous. The CDR3 covers 15 residues. V was cut by 5 bases and J by 3 bases, with 15 bases left in between. Germline CDR1 and CDR2: SGHRS and YFSETQ. CDR3 sequence: CASSLKDGHYNEQFF. The DNA for the CDR3 is TGCGCCAGCAGTTTAAAGGACGGGCACTACAATGAGCAGTTCTTC.

This clone was seen a few times. The chain has TRBV14 and TRBJ2-7, with D unresolved. Germline V gene sequence: CDR1 SGHDN, CDR2 FVKESK. Trimming left V 5 bases short and J 1 base short, with 18 bases between. CDR3 length: 16 residues. CDR3 in amino acids: CASSKSLQVGSYEQYF. Here the CDR3 DNA reads TGTGCCAGCAGCAAATCACTTCAGGTCGGGTCCTACGAGCAGTACTTC.

This chain uses TRBV14 with TRBJ1-4; 7 nucleotides align to TRBD1. Trimming at V came to 5 bases and at J to 7 bases, leaving 13 bases not matched to a gene. This CDR3 comprises 16 residues. Germline V CDR1 and CDR2: SGHDN, FVKESK. CDR3: CASSIEGGQTFEKLFF. The CDR3 nucleotides read TGTGCCAGCAGCATTGAGGGGGGACAGACTTTTGAAAAACTGTTTTTT.

V gene TRBV5-1 combines with J gene TRBJ2-3; TRBD1 aligns across 10 bases. The germline CDR1 and CDR2 sequences are SGHRS and YFSETQ. The junction had 6 bases not matched to a gene; V was cut back by 4 bases and J by 4 bases. This CDR3 region has 15 residues. This CDR3 is CASSPGQGGADTQYF. The DNA for the CDR3 is TGCGCCAGCAGCCCCGGACAGGGGGGAGCAGATACGCAGTATTTT.

This clone was detected only a few times. The CDR3 loop is CASSIKGDSYSNQPQHF. CDR3 sequence (DNA): TGTGCCAGTAGTATTAAAGGAGACAGCTATAGCAATCAGCCCCAGCATTTT. V gene TRBV19 combines with J gene TRBJ1-5, with TRBD1 as a possible D gene (5 bases). CDR3 length: 17 residues. CDR1 and CDR2 from the germline V gene are LNHDA and SQIVND (reference sequence). The germline V and J ends were trimmed by 3 bases and 0 bases, with 15 bases remaining between them.

CDR3 nucleotides: TGTGCCAGCAGCCGGAGTGGGGGGAGCAATCAGCCCCAGCATTTT. It encodes CASSRSGGSNQPQHF. V and J are TRBV7-2 and TRBJ1-5; D might be TRBD1 (5 bases). Germline V gives CDR1 SGHTA, CDR2 FQGNSA. The CDR3 covers 15 residues. V lost 5 bases to trimming and J lost 1 base, with 12 bases between them.

DNA for the CDR3: TGTGCCTGGAGCCCTAGGACTAGCGGGAATCGTACAGATACGCAGTATTTT. Its protein product is CAWSPRTSGNRTDTQYF. This sequence joins TRBV30 and TRBJ2-3; 12 bases line up with TRBD2. The germline V gene has CDR1 GTSNPN and CDR2 SVGIG (reference sequence). The CDR3 has 17 residues. V was clipped by 3 bases and J by 3 bases; unmatched bases: 10.

The DNA for the CDR3 is TGTGCCTGGAGGTCAGTCTATGGCTACACCTTC. Protein sequence: CAWRSVYGYTF. V and J are TRBV30 and TRBJ1-2; D call uncertain. Looked up from germline, CDR1 is GTSNPN and CDR2 is SVGIG (reference sequence). V shed 3 bases and J shed 4 bases, with 6 bases lying between them. This CDR3 spans 11 amino acids.

J is TRBJ2-5 and V is TRBV11-2, with D perhaps matching TRBD2 (7 bases). The CDR3 totals 16 residues. The V end lost 5 bases, the J end lost 0 bases, and 16 bases lay between the germline ends. From germline, CDR1 is SGHAT and CDR2 FQNNGV. The CDR3 loop is CASSPRGGGYQETQYF. Written as DNA, the CDR3 is TGTGCCAGCAGCCCAAGGGGGGGCGGGTACCAAGAGACCCAGTACTTC.

The rearrangement uses TRBV6-5 and TRBJ2-7; the D gene is possibly TRBD2 (5 bases). This CDR3 comprises 15 residues. CDR1 MNHEY and CDR2 SVGAGI come from the germline V gene. Trimming cost V 2 bases and J 6 bases, with 17 bases left between them. CDR3 residues: CASSYSRQSDSEQYF. Here the CDR3 DNA reads TGTGCCAGCAGTTACAGTAGGCAGTCGGACTCCGAGCAGTACTTC.

The sample holds a few counts of this clone. V is TRBV7-9 and J is TRBJ2-5, with 9 bases that match TRBD1. The germline V gene has CDR1 SEHNR and CDR2 FQNEAQ (reference sequence). The CDR3 has 16 amino acids. J gave up 1 base and V 5 bases, and 8 bases lay outside the gene matches. The CDR3 is CASSPGTGWFQETQYF. The CDR3 DNA sequence: TGTGCCAGCAGCCCCGGGACAGGGTGGTTCCAAGAGACCCAGTACTTC.

In this sample, this clone turned up a few times. This chain joins TRBV11-2 and TRBJ1-3, with D possibly being TRBD1 (5 bases). V dropped 0 bases and J dropped 4 bases, with 7 bases sitting between them. CDR1 and CDR2 (germline): SGHAT, FQNNGV. CDR3 size: 14 residues. CDR3 bases: TGTGCCAGCAGCTTAGAGCCAGGGGGAAACACCATATATTTT. This translates into CASSLEPGGNTIYF. The full variable domain, completed using reference TRBV11-2 and TRBJ1-3, is EAGVAQSPRYKIIEKRQSVAFWCNPISGHATLYWYQQILGQGPKLLIQFQNNGVVDDSQLPKDRFSAERLKGVDSTLKIQPAKLEDSAVYLCASSLEPGGNTIYFGEGSWLTVV.

The V gene is TRBV7-6, the J gene TRBJ2-2; D gene unclear. With 5 bases removed from V and 2 bases from J, the gap between germline ends came to 9 bases. This CDR3 has 14 residues. The germline CDR1 and CDR2 sequences are SGHVS and FNYEAQ. The CDR3 here is CASSRERNTGELFF. For the CDR3, the DNA is TGTGCCAGCAGCCGCGAACGAAACACCGGGGAGCTGTTTTTT.

Note on this clone: A far larger clone is only one base removed, so a read error is likely. J is TRBJ1-5 and V is TRBV7-9; no reliable D call. The CDR3 covers 12 residues. Trimming cost V 1 base and J 5 bases, with 3 bases left between them. The germline CDR1 and CDR2 sequences are SEHNR and FQNEAQ (reference sequence). The CDR3 loop is CASSLEDQPQHF. The CDR3 nucleotides are TGTGCCAGCAGCTTAGAGGATCAGCCCCAGCATTTT.

The table lists this clone with a few counts. The J gene is TRBJ1-1, the V gene TRBV21-1. TRBV21-1 is shown as a pseudogene. This CDR3 spans 17 amino acids. CDR3 sequence: CASSESPTPIRGTEAFF. The CDR3 nucleotides are TGTGCCAGCAGCGAATCCCCCACACCGATAAGAGGAACTGAAGCTTTCTTT.

This clone occurred a few times. The chain carries TRBV4-1 and TRBJ1-1, with D perhaps matching TRBD1 (6 bases). With 1 base removed from V and 6 bases from J, the gap between germline ends came to 18 bases. In germline, CDR1 is MGHRA, CDR2 YSYEKL. CDR3 size: 16 residues. The CDR3 bases are TGCGCCAGCAGCCAAGCCGGAGGGAACCGGGGGCCTGAAGCTTTCTTT. The encoded protein is CASSQAGGNRGPEAFF.